The rows below give T cell receptor beta chains drawn from one sample of a study of beta chain features in type 1 diabetes. Clones were sequenced by immunoSEQ multiplex PCR, and TCRdb holds only the in-frame ones, with some missing. The sample has about 160,000 clones, about 8.5% seen once; the top ten hold around 0.65%. Sequenced input: central memory CD4+ T cells from blood. Receptor source: a man between 18 and 35 years old in good health. The CDR3 runs from the conserved cysteine through the conserved F or W. The order of the fields is V gene, clone size, D gene, J gene, CDR3 DNA, CDR3 protein. D genes are given only for firm matches. Not all rows give a size; the values are once, few, many and, for expanded clones, a class.

>TRBV29-1|-|TRBD1|TRBJ1-5
TGCAGCGTTAGACAGGGGGGCAATCAGCCCCAGCATTTT
CSVRQGGNQPQHF
>TRBV4-3|-|-|TRBJ2-1
TGCGCCAGCAGCCGTAATTGGCGGGCAGACAATGAGCAGTTCTTC
CASSRNWRADNEQFF
>TRBV2|few|TRBD2|TRBJ2-1
TGTGCCAGCAGGCCGACGGGAGGGGGTATGAATGAGCAGTTCTTC
CASRPTGGGMNEQFF
>TRBV30|-|TRBD1|TRBJ1-1
TGTGCCTGGAGTGCAGACAGGGGCCCTTTCATCACTGAAGCTTTCTTT
CAWSADRGPFITEAFF
>TRBV7-9|few|-|TRBJ1-4
TGTGCCAGCAAACAACAACTAGTGGGTAATGAAAAACTGTTTTTT
CASKQQLVGNEKLFF
>TRBV7-9|-|-|TRBJ2-3
TGTGCCAGCAGCTTAGTACTAGCTGGAAGGGCAGATACGCAGTATTTT
CASSLVLAGRADTQYF
>TRBV7-3|few|TRBD1|TRBJ2-7
TGTGCCAGCAGCGCGGAGCCCGGGACAGAACTATACTACGAGCAGTACTTC
CASSAEPGTELYYEQYF
>TRBV5-1|-|-|TRBJ2-1
TGCGCCAGCAGCTTGGGATCCGGGAGCTCCTACAATGAGCAGTTCTTC
CASSLGSGSSYNEQFF
>TRBV14|few|TRBD2|TRBJ2-1
TGTGCCAGCAGCCAAACGGGAGGGCGGCGGAATGAGCAGTTCTTC
CASSQTGGRRNEQFF
>TRBV5-1|few|-|TRBJ2-5
TGCGCCAGCAGCTTGCCCATTAGAGAGACCCAGTACTTC
CASSLPIRETQYF
>TRBV28|few|TRBD1|TRBJ2-6
TGTGCCACGGGAACAGGGGACGCTGGGGCCAACGTCCTGACTTTC
CATGTGDAGANVLTF
>TRBV28|-|TRBD1|TRBJ1-2
TGTGCCAGCAGCCCGAGGACAGGGGACTTCCCTATGAATGGCTACACCTTC
CASSPRTGDFPMNGYTF
>TRBV7-2|-|-|TRBJ2-1
TGTGCCAGCAGCTTAGTGGCAGGCCCCTACAATGAGCAGTTCTTC
CASSLVAGPYNEQFF
>TRBV18|few|TRBD2|TRBJ2-1
TGTGCCAGCTCCTCTCGGACTAGCGGGAGTAATAATGAGCAGTTCTTC
CASSSRTSGSNNEQFF
>TRBV5-4|few|-|TRBJ2-7
TGTGCCAGCAGCCTACAGGGTCCTACCTACGAGCAGTACTTC
CASSLQGPTYEQYF
>TRBV18|-|-|TRBJ1-2
TGTGCCAGCTCACCCGACAGTCTCTATGGCTACACCTTC
CASSPDSLYGYTF
>TRBV5-4|few|TRBD1|TRBJ2-4
TGTGCCAGCAGCGACCGGGACAGGCCTCAGTACTTC
CASSDRDRPQYF
>TRBV5-1|few|TRBD1|TRBJ2-1
TGCGCCAGCAGCCAAGGGACAGTTTACAATGAGCAGTTCTTC
CASSQGTVYNEQFF
>TRBV19|few|-|TRBJ1-5
TGTGCCAGTAGTATTGGGATTGGGGCAGGGTTCACGGCTCAGCCCCAGCATTTT
CASSIGIGAGFTAQPQHF
>TRBV29-1|-|TRBD1|TRBJ2-4
TGCAGCGTTGCCTTGGGACAGATAGCCAAAAACATTCAGTACTTC
CSVALGQIAKNIQYF
>TRBV6-5|few|TRBD2|TRBJ2-7
TGTGCCAGCAGGCTTATGGCGGGAGCATACTACGAGCAGTACTTC
CASRLMAGAYYEQYF
>TRBV30|-|-|TRBJ1-4
TGTGCCTGGAGTCGGCAGGGGAGTGAAAAACTGTTTTTT
CAWSRQGSEKLFF
>TRBV6-1|few|-|TRBJ2-2
TGTGCCAGCAGTGACCGCTCTCGGGACGGGGAGCTGTTTTTT
CASSDRSRDGELFF
>TRBV6-5|-|-|TRBJ1-6
TGTGCCACACAAACTGTATCCGGGGCACCCCTCCACTTT
CATQTVSGAPLHF
>TRBV7-2|-|TRBD1|TRBJ2-2
TGTGCCAGCAGCTTCAACAGGGGCACCGGGGAGCTGTTTTTT
CASSFNRGTGELFF
>TRBV18|many|TRBD2|TRBJ2-3
TGTGCCAGCTCACCAAGGCTAGCGGGTAGCACAGATACGCAGTATTTT
CASSPRLAGSTDTQYF